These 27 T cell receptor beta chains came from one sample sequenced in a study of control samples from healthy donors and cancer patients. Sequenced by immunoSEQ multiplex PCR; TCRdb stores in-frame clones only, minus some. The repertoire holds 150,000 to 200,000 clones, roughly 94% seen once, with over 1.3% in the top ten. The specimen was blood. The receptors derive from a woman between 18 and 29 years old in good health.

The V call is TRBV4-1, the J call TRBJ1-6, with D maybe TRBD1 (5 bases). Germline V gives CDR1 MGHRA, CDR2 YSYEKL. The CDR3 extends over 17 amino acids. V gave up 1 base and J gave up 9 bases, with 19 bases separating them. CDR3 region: CASSQGPGPGLGSPLHF. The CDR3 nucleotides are TGCGCCAGCAGCCAAGGGCCGGGGCCAGGTCTTGGTTCACCCCTCCACTTT.

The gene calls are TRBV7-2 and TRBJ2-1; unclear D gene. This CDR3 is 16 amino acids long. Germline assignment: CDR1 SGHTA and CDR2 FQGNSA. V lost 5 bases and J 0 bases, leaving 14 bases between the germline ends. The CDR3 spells CASSTSLGSSYNEQFF. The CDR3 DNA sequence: TGTGCCAGCAGCACTTCTCTCGGAAGCTCCTACAATGAGCAGTTCTTC.

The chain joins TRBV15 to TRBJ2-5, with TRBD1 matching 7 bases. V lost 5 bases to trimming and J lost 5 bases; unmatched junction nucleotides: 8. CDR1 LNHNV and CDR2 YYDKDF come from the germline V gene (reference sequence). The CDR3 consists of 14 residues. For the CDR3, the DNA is TGTGCCACCAGCTCTACTAGGGGGCACGAGACCCAGTACTTC. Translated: CATSSTRGHETQYF.

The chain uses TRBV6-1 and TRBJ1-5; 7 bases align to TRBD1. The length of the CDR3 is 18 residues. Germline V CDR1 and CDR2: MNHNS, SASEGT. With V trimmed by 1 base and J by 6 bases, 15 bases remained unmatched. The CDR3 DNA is TGTGCCAGCAGTGAAGGGAGGGACAGAGGCCCCTTTCCTCAGCCCCAGCATTTT. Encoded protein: CASSEGRDRGPFPQPQHF.

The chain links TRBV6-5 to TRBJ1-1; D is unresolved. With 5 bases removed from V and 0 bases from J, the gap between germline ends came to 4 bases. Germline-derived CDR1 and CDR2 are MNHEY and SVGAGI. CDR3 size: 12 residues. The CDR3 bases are TGTGCCAGCAGTCCAGTGAACACTGAAGCTTTCTTT. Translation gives CASSPVNTEAFF.

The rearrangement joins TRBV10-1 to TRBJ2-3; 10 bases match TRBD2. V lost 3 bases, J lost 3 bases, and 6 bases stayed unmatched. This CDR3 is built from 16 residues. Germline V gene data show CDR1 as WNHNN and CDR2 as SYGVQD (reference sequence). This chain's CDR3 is CASSDSGRLGTDTQYF. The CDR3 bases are TGCGCCAGCAGTGATAGCGGGAGGTTAGGTACAGATACGCAGTATTTT.

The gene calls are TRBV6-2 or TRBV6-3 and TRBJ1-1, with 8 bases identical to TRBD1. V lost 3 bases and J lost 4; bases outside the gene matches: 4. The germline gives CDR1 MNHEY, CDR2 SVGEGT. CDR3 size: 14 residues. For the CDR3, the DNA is TGTGCCAGCAGTTATATCGGACAGGGCACTGAAGCTTTCTTT. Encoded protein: CASSYIGQGTEAFF.

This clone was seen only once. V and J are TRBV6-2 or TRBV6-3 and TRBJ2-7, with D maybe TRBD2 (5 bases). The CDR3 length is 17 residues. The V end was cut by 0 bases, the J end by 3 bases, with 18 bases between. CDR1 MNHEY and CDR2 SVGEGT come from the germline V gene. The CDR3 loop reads CASSYSREPPGGYEQYF. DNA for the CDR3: TGTGCCAGCAGTTACTCGCGCGAACCCCCCGGAGGCTACGAGCAGTACTTC.

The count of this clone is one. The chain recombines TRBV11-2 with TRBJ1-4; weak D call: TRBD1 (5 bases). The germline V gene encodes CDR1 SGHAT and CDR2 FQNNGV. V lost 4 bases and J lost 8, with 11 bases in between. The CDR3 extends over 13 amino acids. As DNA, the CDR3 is TGTGCCAGCAGCTCCGGGACGCACGAAAAACTGTTTTTT. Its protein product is CASSSGTHEKLFF.

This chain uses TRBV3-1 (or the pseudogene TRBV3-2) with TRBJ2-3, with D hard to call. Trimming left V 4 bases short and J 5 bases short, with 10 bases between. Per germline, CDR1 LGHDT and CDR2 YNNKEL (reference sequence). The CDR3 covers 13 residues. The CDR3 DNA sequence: TGTGCCAGCAGCCTGATCTCGCTAGATACGCAGTATTTT. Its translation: CASSLISLDTQYF.

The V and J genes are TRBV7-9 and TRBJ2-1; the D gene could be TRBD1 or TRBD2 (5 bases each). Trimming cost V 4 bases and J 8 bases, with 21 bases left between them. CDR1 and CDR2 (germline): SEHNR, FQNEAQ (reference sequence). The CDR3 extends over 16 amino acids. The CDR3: CASSSPTRRVGDEQFF. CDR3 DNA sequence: TGTGCCAGCAGCTCCCCGACCAGACGCGTGGGGGATGAGCAGTTCTTC.

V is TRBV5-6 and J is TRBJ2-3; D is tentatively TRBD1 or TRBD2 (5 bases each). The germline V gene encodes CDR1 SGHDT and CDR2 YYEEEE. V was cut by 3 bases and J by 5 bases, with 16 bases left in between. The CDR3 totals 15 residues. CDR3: CASSSPGRLGDTQYF. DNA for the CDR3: TGTGCCAGCAGCTCTCCGGGACGGCTGGGAGATACGCAGTATTTT.

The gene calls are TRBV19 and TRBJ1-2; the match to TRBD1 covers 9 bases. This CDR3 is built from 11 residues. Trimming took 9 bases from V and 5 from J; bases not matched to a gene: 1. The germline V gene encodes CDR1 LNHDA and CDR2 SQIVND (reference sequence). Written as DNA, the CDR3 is TGTGCCAGCGACAGGGGGTATGGCTACACCTTC. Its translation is CASDRGYGYTF.

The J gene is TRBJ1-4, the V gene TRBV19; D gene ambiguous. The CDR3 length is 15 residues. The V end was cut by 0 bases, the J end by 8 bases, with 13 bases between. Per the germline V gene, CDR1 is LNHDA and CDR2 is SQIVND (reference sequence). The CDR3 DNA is TGTGCCAGTAGTATAGATGACAACGGGCGGGAAAAACTGTTTTTT. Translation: CASSIDDNGREKLFF.

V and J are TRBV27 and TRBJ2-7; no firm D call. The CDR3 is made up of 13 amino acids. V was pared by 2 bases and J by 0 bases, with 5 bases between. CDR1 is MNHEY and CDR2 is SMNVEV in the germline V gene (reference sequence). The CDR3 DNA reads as TGTGCCAGCAGTTTAGTGCACTCCTACGAGCAGTACTTC. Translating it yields CASSLVHSYEQYF.

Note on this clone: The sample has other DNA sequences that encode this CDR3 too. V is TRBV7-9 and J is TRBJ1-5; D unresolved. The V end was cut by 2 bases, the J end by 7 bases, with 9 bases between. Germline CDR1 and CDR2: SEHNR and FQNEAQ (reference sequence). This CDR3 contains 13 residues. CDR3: CASSLQVGQPQHF. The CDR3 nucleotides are TGTGCCAGCAGCTTACAGGTGGGGCAGCCCCAGCATTTT.

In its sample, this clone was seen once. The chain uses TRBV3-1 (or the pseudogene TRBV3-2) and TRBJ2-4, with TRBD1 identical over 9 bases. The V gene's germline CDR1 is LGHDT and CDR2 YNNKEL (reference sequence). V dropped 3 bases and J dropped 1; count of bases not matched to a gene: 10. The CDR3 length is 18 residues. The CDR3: CASSHIGQGKGAKNIQYF. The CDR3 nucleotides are TGTGCCAGCAGCCACATAGGACAGGGGAAAGGGGCCAAAAACATTCAGTACTTC.

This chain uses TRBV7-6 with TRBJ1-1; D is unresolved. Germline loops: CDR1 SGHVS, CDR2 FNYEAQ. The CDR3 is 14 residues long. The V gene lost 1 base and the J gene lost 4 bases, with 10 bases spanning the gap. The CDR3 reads CASSLDPAFTEAFF. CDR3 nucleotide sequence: TGTGCCAGCAGCTTAGACCCAGCCTTCACTGAAGCTTTCTTT. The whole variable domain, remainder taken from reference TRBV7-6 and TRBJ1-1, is GAGVSQSPRYKVTKRGQDVALRCDPISGHVSLYWYRQALGQGPEFLTYFNYEAQQDKSGLPNDRFSAERPEGSISTLTIQRTEQRDSAMYRCASSLDPAFTEAFFGQGTRLTVV.

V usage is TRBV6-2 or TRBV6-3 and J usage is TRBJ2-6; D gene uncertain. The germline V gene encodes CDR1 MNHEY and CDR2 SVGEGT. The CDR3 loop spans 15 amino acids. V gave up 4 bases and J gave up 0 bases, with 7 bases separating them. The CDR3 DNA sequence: TGTGCCAGCAGTTTTACCTTCTCTGGGGCCAACGTCCTGACTTTC. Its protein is CASSFTFSGANVLTF.

Here the CDR3 reads CATSDPLAGGLSEQFF. The CDR3 DNA sequence: TGTGCCACCAGTGATCCCCTAGCGGGAGGGCTAAGTGAGCAGTTCTTC. The chain links TRBV24-1 to TRBJ2-1, with 12 bases aligning to TRBD2. Per germline, CDR1 KGHDR and CDR2 SFDVKD. V shed 3 bases and J 9 bases; nucleotides not matched to a gene: 8. CDR3 length: 16 amino acids.

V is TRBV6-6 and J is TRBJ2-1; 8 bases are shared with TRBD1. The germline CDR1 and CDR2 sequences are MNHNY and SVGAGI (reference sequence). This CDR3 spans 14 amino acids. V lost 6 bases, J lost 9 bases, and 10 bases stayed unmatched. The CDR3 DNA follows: TGTGCCAGCAGCCCGGACAGGGCTCCCGGTGAGCAGTTCTTC. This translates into CASSPDRAPGEQFF.

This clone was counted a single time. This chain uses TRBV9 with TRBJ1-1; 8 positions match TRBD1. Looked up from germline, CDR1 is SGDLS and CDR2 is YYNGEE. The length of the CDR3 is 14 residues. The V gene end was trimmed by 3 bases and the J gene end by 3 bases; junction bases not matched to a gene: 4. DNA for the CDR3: TGTGCCAGCAGCGCAACGACAGGGGACACTGAAGCTTTCTTT. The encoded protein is CASSATTGDTEAFF.

The CDR3 region has the DNA TGCGCCAGCAGCTTGGACGGTTCCAATCAGCCCCAGCATTTT. Protein sequence: CASSLDGSNQPQHF. V gene TRBV5-1 combines with J gene TRBJ1-5; D gene unclear. The ends were cut back, 0 bases at V and 3 bases at J, with 7 bases in the middle. Germline CDR1 SGHRS, CDR2 YFSETQ. This CDR3 is built from 14 residues.

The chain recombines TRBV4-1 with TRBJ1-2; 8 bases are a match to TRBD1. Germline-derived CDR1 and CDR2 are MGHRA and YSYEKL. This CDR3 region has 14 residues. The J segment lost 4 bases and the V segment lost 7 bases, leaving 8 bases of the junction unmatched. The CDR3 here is CASKVPGGGYGYTF. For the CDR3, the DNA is TGCGCCAGCAAAGTGCCAGGGGGCGGCTATGGCTACACCTTC.

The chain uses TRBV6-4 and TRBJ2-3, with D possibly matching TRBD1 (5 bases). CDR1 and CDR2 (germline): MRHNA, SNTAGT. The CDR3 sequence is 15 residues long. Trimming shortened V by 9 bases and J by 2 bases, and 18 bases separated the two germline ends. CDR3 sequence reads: CASREGVGDTDTQYF. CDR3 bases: TGTGCCAGTCGTGAAGGGGTAGGGGACACAGATACGCAGTATTTT.

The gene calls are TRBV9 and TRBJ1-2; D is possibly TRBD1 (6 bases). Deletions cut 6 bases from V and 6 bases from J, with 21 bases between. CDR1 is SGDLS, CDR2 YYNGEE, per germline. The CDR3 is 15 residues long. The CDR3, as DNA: TGTGCCAGCACCCTCTCAGGACAGCCCTCGGATGGCTACACCTTC. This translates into CASTLSGQPSDGYTF.

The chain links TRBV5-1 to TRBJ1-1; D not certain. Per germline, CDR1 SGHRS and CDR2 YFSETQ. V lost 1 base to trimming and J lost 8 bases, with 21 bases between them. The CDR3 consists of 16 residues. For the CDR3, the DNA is TGCGCCAGCAGCTTGATTGGGGTCCGGGCCAAAGGAGAAGCTTTCTTT. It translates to CASSLIGVRAKGEAFF.